This T cell receptor (beta chain) was profiled in a study of blood T cell repertoires in COVID-19. In the study overall: Material from acute and convalescent COVID-19 was sourced from the United States, Italy and Spain. Sample material is recorded as cDNA or gDNA derived from T cells, B-cell-depleted T cells, or PBMCs.

Per the germline V gene, CDR1 is SGHNT and CDR2 is YYREEE (reference sequence). The CDR3 extends over 15 amino acids. The V gene lost 3 bases and the J gene lost 5 bases, with 17 bases spanning the gap. Data came from immunoSEQ multiplex PCR; TCRdb stores just in-frame clones and leaves some out. This sample has approximately 250,000 clones, with around nine tenths found just once. The sample comprised peripheral blood. The chain joins TRBV5-4 to TRBJ2-5; the D gene is possibly TRBD2 (7 bases). The receptor's source is a man in his forties with active or convalescent COVID-19. CDR3: CASSSPGGSYETQYF. The CDR3 coding sequence is TGTGCCAGCAGCTCCCCGGGGGGCAGTTACGAGACCCAGTACTTC. Drawing the rest from reference TRBV5-4 and TRBJ2-5, the complete variable domain is ETGVTQSPTHLIKTRGQQVTLRCSSQSGHNTVSWYQQALGQGPQFIFQYYREEENGRGNFPPRFSGLQFPNYSSELNVNALELDDSALYLCASSSPGGSYETQYFGPGTRLLVL.